These 7 T cell receptor beta chains were sequenced from one sample in a study of T cell responses to AZD1222 COVID-19 vaccine. TCRdb's table, derived via immunoSEQ multiplex PCR, lists solely in-frame clones and lacks some. The sample lists about 140,000 clones, roughly 91% occurring once. Source: peripheral blood, taken 28 days after the second AZD1222 dose. The source of these receptors is an adult who received the AZD1222 COVID-19 vaccine.

CDR3 residues: CASEQGGGITEAFF. CDR3 nucleotide sequence: TGTGCCAGTGAACAGGGGGGCGGGATTACTGAAGCTTTCTTT. The chain couples TRBV19 to TRBJ1-1; 8 bases line up with TRBD1. Germline lookup yields CDR1 LNHDA and CDR2 SQIVND (reference sequence). CDR3 size: 14 residues. V lost 8 bases, J lost 5 bases, and 10 bases stayed unmatched.

This chain uses TRBV5-8 with TRBJ1-1; 7 bases are a match to TRBD1. This CDR3 has 16 residues. V lost 2 bases to trimming and J lost 5 bases; unmatched junction nucleotides: 12. Germline V gene data show CDR1 as SGHTS and CDR2 as YDEGEE. The chain's CDR3 is CASSLKTGTAPTEAFF. The CDR3, as DNA: TGTGCCAGCAGCTTAAAGACCGGGACAGCCCCGACTGAAGCTTTCTTT.

The gene calls are TRBV6-2 or TRBV6-3 and TRBJ2-7, with 9 bases identical to TRBD1. Germline assignment: CDR1 MNHEY and CDR2 SVGEGT. J was trimmed by 3 bases and V by 2 bases; bases with no gene match: 8. CDR3 size: 16 residues. The CDR3 DNA follows: TGTGCCAGCAGTTACCCCGGACAGGGGCGCGACTACGAGCAGTACTTC. This translates into CASSYPGQGRDYEQYF.

J is TRBJ1-1 and V is TRBV5-1; D is uncertain. The germline V gene has CDR1 SGHRS and CDR2 YFSETQ. Trimming shortened V by 2 bases and J by 2 bases, and 7 bases separated the two germline ends. The CDR3 is 13 residues long. In DNA, the CDR3 is TGCGCCAGCAGCTTTCAAGCTAACACTGAAGCTTTCTTT. Protein sequence: CASSFQANTEAFF.

The chain recombines TRBV7-3 with TRBJ2-7, with D perhaps given as TRBD1 or TRBD2 (5 bases each). CDR1 and CDR2 (germline): SGHTA, FQGTGA. The V end lost 5 bases, the J end lost 2 bases, and 16 bases lay between the germline ends. This CDR3 spans 15 amino acids. CDR3 bases: TGTGCCAGCAGCCCACGACACGGGGACCCCTACGAGCAGTACTTC. Protein sequence: CASSPRHGDPYEQYF.

This clone was detected only once. The gene calls are TRBV11-2 and TRBJ1-2, with D possibly TRBD1 on 6 matching bases. With 7 bases removed from V and 0 bases from J, the gap between germline ends came to 15 bases. Per the germline V gene, CDR1 is SGHAT and CDR2 is FQNNGV. CDR3 length: 15 residues. This CDR3 reads CASMRGATSNYGYTF. The CDR3 nucleotides are TGTGCCAGCATGCGGGGGGCGACCTCTAACTATGGCTACACCTTC.

The chain joins TRBV27 to TRBJ2-7; possibly TRBD1 or TRBD2 for D (5 bases each). CDR3 size: 15 residues. Germline-derived CDR1 and CDR2 are MNHEY and SMNVEV (reference sequence). The V gene lost 7 bases and the J gene lost 3 bases, with 19 bases spanning the gap. For the CDR3, the DNA is TGTGCCAGCAAACGCACCGGACGGGGCATCTACGAGCAGTACTTC. This encodes CASKRTGRGIYEQYF.